This entry concerns a single T cell receptor (beta chain). This clonotype was seen at least ten times. Which antigen it targets is not known. The input lacks base qualities; no much larger clone sits a single base away. This specimen belongs to a study of blood T cells in healthy people across ages (dated by TCRdb to about 2015). Background for the entire study: In model experiments, roughly one uniquely barcoded TCR beta cDNA molecule per two T cells was captured by template switching. Four age groups were formed from the donors: young (average about 17 years), middle-aged (approximately 40), aged (62) and long-lived (more than 75). Using deep sequencing normalized with unique cDNA molecular identifiers, the study measured how TCR beta repertoire diversity changes with age. Two additional independent replicas of 1 million unique cDNA reads from the same blood draw were analyzed for two donors (one aged 18 to 29 and one aged 80 or older). Overall study results and their limits: Estimates of total diversity based on one million sequenced T cells were considered lower bounds and underestimates. There was a strong correlation between observed TCR beta diversity and the percentage of naive T cells measured by flow cytometry. The long-lived group showed more naive CD4+ T cells, fewer expanded clones and increased TCR diversity than the aged group, suggesting age selection. The CMV infection status of donors was not known, potentially confounding age-related changes in expanded clonotypes. As age increased, observed TCR beta diversity per million T cells dropped in a roughly linear way, and a significant reduction was already evident by age 40. Conclusive comparison of naive and antigen-experienced compartments was prevented by the profiling of bulk unsorted PBMCs.

Relative to germline, V is missing 2 bases and J is missing 12 bases, with 4 bases of the junction outside any gene match. The germline V gene gives CDR1 as MNHEY and CDR2 as SVGAGI. The CDR3 numbers 12 residues from cysteine through phenylalanine. The entry retains the CDR3 DNA only, 36 bases that are in frame from base 1. Donors were 35 to 40 systemically healthy Caucasian individuals from Russia aged roughly 6 to 90 years. Each donor gave around 9.8 milliliters of peripheral blood, collected into EDTA-treated Vacutainer tubes. Ficoll-Paque density-gradient centrifugation was used to isolate PBMCs, with at least 6 million per sample. Total RNA was extracted from PBMCs with Trizol reagent, with at least 6 micrograms obtained per sample. For every donor, flow cytometry on a PBMC aliquot measured the percentage of naive CD45RAhigh/CD27high T cells. Library method: 5' RACE. Sequencing was carried out with an Illumina HiSeq 2500. A second about 7 to 11 cycle PCR used a sample-barcoded 5' primer and a J-beta primer mix. A template-switch 5' adaptor carrying 12 random nucleotides introduced a unique molecular identifier onto each TCR beta cDNA molecule. At least 2.5 million CDR3-containing paired-end reads were obtained from each sample. All of the RNA was converted into first-strand cDNA using the Mint cDNA synthesis kit, with a TRBC-specific oligonucleotide serving as the primer. Following uracil-DNA glycosylase treatment, a first 18-cycle PCR with universal primers M1SS and BC2_uni_R was performed on all cDNA. Per the source publication's procedure: For normalization, 1 million high-quality reads, each with a distinct molecular identifier, were randomly selected from each sample. Reads sharing molecular identifiers were discarded rather than binned into consensus sequences. CDR3 identification, clonotype clustering and error correction used MiTCR with a Q25 quality threshold and the strictest error-elimination algorithm. A nonparametric unseen species model using Euler transformation provided a lower-bound estimate of total TCR beta diversity. TCRdb reanalyzed the raw reads on its own, using fastp at Q25 for trimming and MiXCR for clone calling, and kept in-frame beta chains. One record per CDR3 amino acid sequence lists the most common genes and DNA. The V and J calls were not made by the authors but by TCRdb's processing. This sample is represented by roughly 700,000 distinct CDR3 sequences; around a quarter of them were singletons. The ten largest clones represent 9.4% of the sample.

These data also formed part of another study, on T cells of mothers and their children. The second investigation adds: Donors were nine systemically healthy Caucasian individuals: three mothers and their six children. cDNA synthesis consumed the entire amount of extracted RNA, loaded at about 1.6 ug RNA in each 15 ul reaction. In the second PCR, the M1S primer introduced both the sample barcodes and 2-4 random nucleotides. Each mother yielded over 9 million TCR beta CDR3 reads and each child 2.5 million to 3 million reads. Thymic selection similarly shapes TCR recombination output in related and unrelated pairs, with minor effect from inherited differences. Normalized repertoire overlap was always found to be slightly, but never significantly, higher in related mother-child pairs than in unrelated mother-child pairs. No persistent microchimeric T cell clones were found, with a detection sensitivity of 85 to 100 clones per million clonotypes. The study used deep NGS to compare TCR beta repertoires of mothers and children, seeking features distinguishing related mother-child pairs from unrelated individuals. On average, the children were approximately 11 +/- 4 years old, while the mothers were about 40 +/- 4 years old. After adapters were ligated using NEBNext reagents, the libraries underwent 100+100 nt paired-end sequencing on an Illumina HiSeq 2000. To prevent cross-contamination, the mother and child libraries were prepared a month apart and were sequenced in separate runs. Between roughly 500,000 and 2,300,000 distinct TCR beta clonotypes were identified per donor. Naive TCR beta clonotypes were estimated from low-frequency clonotypes matched to each donor's FACS-determined naive share, without sorting.

This TCR derives from a boy aged 5-17 years in good health. The sequenced sample consisted of blood. The V and J genes are TRBV6-5 and TRBJ2-1, with TRBD1 identical over 7 junction bases. For the CDR3, the sequence is CASSYRDSPQFF. The DNA is TGTGCCAGCAGTTACCGGGACAGCCCGCAGTTCTTC.